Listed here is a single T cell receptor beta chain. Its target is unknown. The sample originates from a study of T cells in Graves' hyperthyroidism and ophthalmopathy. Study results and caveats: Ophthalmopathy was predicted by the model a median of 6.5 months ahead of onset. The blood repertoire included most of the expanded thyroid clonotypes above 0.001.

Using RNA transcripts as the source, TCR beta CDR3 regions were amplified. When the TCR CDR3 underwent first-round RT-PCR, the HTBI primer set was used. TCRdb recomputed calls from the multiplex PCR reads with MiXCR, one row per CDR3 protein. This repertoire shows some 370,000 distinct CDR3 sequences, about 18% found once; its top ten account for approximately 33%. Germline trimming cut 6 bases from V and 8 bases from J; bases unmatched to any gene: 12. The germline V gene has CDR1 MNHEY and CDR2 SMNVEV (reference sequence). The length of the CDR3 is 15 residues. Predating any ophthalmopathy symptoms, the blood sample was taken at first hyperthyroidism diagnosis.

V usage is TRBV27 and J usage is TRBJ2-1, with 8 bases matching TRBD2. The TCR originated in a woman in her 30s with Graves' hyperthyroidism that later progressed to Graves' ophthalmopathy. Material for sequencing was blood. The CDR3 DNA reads TGTGCCAGCAGCCCGGGGGGGTATGGGCCCGATGAGCAGTTCTTC. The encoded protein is CASSPGGYGPDEQFF.